What follows are 17 T cell receptor beta chains derived from one specimen sequenced in a study of T cell responses to AZD1222 COVID-19 vaccine. Sequencing was performed with immunoSEQ multiplex PCR; in TCRdb, only in-frame clones are kept and a portion is missing. The sample records approximately 80,000 clones, over 75% being singletons. The sample was peripheral blood, taken on day 0 of MenACWY control vaccination. These receptors all stem from an adult in good health.

The chain combines TRBV7-2 with TRBJ2-3, with a tentative D call TRBD2 (5 bases). The CDR3 loop spans 14 amino acids. Trimming left V 1 base short and J 3 bases short, with 8 bases between. The germline gives CDR1 SGHTA, CDR2 FQGNSA. In DNA, the CDR3 is TGTGCCAGCAGCTTAGGCGAGGGAACAGATACGCAGTATTTT. Protein sequence: CASSLGEGTDTQYF.

Only a few counts were recorded for this clone. The V gene is TRBV12-5, the J gene TRBJ1-2; 8 bases align to TRBD1. The CDR3 consists of 16 residues. CDR1 LGHNT and CDR2 FRNRAP come from the germline V gene. V lost 6 bases to trimming and J lost 4 bases; unmatched junction nucleotides: 13. CDR3 protein: CASGLGTGGWGYGYTF. CDR3 nucleotide sequence: TGTGCTAGTGGACTAGGGACAGGCGGATGGGGCTATGGCTACACCTTC.

This chain uses TRBV5-1 with TRBJ2-1; 12 bases are shared with TRBD2. Germline trimming cut 0 bases from V and 8 bases from J; bases unmatched to any gene: 9. Germline V gene data show CDR1 as SGHRS and CDR2 as YFSETQ. The CDR3 length is 17 residues. CDR3 nucleotides: TGCGCCAGCAGCTTGGCTGCTAGCGGGGGGGCTATAGATGAGCAGTTCTTC. Encoded protein: CASSLAASGGAIDEQFF.

V is TRBV4-3 and J is TRBJ1-4; 9 bases are a match to TRBD1. Germline CDR1 and CDR2: LGHNA and YSLEER. There are 18 residues in the CDR3. The V segment lost 0 bases and the J segment 0 bases; nucleotides outside the gene matches: 5. The CDR3 loop reads CASSQDGTGRATNEKLFF. Here the CDR3 DNA reads TGCGCCAGCAGCCAAGATGGGACAGGGAGGGCAACTAATGAAAAACTGTTTTTT.

J is TRBJ1-1 and V is TRBV11-1, with a weak D call TRBD1 (5 bases). Trimming pared 8 bases from V and 3 bases from J, leaving 19 bases between. Germline lookup yields CDR1 SGHAT and CDR2 FQDESV (reference sequence). This CDR3 contains 15 residues. This chain's CDR3 is CASDWGRGFDTEAFF. CDR3 nucleotides: TGTGCCAGCGATTGGGGCCGGGGGTTTGACACTGAAGCTTTCTTT.

The chain is built from TRBV9 and TRBJ2-3; D possibly corresponds to TRBD1 (5 bases). Between the trimmed V and J ends, which lost 4 bases and 0 bases, there was a span of 15 bases. Germline V gives CDR1 SGDLS, CDR2 YYNGEE. The CDR3 is 16 residues long. CDR3 nucleotides: TGTGCCAGCAGCCTTTCAGGACAAAGTAGCACAGATACGCAGTATTTT. This translates into CASSLSGQSSTDTQYF.

The chain links TRBV7-2 to TRBJ2-1; 8 nucleotides agree with TRBD2. The trim removed 6 bases at V and 1 base at J, leaving 5 bases unmatched. Germline lookup yields CDR1 SGHTA and CDR2 FQGNSA. This CDR3 region has 15 residues. The CDR3 loop reads CASSSGTRSYNEQFF. For the CDR3, the DNA is TGTGCCAGCAGTTCCGGGACTAGGTCCTACAATGAGCAGTTCTTC.

The chain joins TRBV5-1 to TRBJ2-7; 7 bases map to TRBD1. Germline V gives CDR1 SGHRS, CDR2 YFSETQ. V lost 5 bases and J lost 2; bases outside the gene matches: 16. The CDR3 loop spans 17 amino acids. Written as DNA, the CDR3 is TGCGCCAGCAGTCGGACCCCCCCGGGACAGACTGCCTACGAGCAGTACTTC. Residues: CASSRTPPGQTAYEQYF.

The chain uses TRBV28 and TRBJ1-2; TRBD1 might be the D (5 bases). With 4 bases removed from V and 4 bases from J, the gap between germline ends came to 16 bases. CDR3 length: 15 amino acids. Germline V CDR1 and CDR2: MDHEN, SYDVKM. The CDR3 loop reads CASSSGGAIGYGYTF. CDR3 nucleotides: TGTGCCAGCAGTTCAGGTGGGGCTATTGGCTATGGCTACACCTTC.

The V call is TRBV29-1, the J call TRBJ1-4; D remains ambiguous. Trimming removed 0 bases at V and 8 bases at J, with 10 bases between. Germline V gives CDR1 SQVTM, CDR2 ANQGSEA. The CDR3 has 13 residues. In DNA, the CDR3 is TGCAGCGTTGAAGAGCCCCAAGCGGAAAAACTGTTTTTT. The encoded protein is CSVEEPQAEKLFF.

CDR3 bases: TGTGCCAGCAGCCAACCACAGGGTTTCGCTGGGGCCAACGTCCTGACTTTC. This sequence encodes CASSQPQGFAGANVLTF. This chain uses TRBV3-1 (or the pseudogene TRBV3-2) with TRBJ2-6; a weak D match, TRBD1 (6 bases). The CDR3 has 17 residues. Trimming stripped 2 bases from V and 2 bases from J, with 13 bases between. Per germline, CDR1 LGHDT and CDR2 YNNKEL (reference sequence).

V gene TRBV7-9 combines with J gene TRBJ2-2; TRBD2 is a possible D gene (5 bases). The V gene lost 5 bases and the J gene lost 4 bases, with 11 bases spanning the gap. This CDR3 has 14 amino acids. Germline V gene data show CDR1 as SEHNR and CDR2 as FQNEAQ (reference sequence). CDR3 loop: CASSLGGGTGELFF. DNA for the CDR3: TGTGCCAGCAGCCTCGGCGGAGGCACCGGGGAGCTGTTTTTT.

The chain couples TRBV18 to TRBJ2-1; D gene uncertain. The length of the CDR3 is 15 residues. The germline gives CDR1 KGHSH, CDR2 LQKENI. Trimming removed 3 bases at V and 6 bases at J, with 15 bases between. The CDR3 DNA reads as TGTGCCAGCTCACCCTCTTCAAGTGAGGTCAATGAGCAGTTCTTC. Amino acids: CASSPSSSEVNEQFF.

The chain carries TRBV7-2 and TRBJ1-3, with D possibly matching TRBD1 (5 bases). Trimming took 5 bases from V and 5 from J, leaving 13 bases between them. This CDR3 contains 14 residues. Germline-derived CDR1 and CDR2 are SGHTA and FQGNSA. In DNA, the CDR3 is TGTGCCAGCAGCGCAGGGACCGCAAGAAACACCATATATTTT. It specifies CASSAGTARNTIYF.

This chain links TRBV29-1 with TRBJ1-2; the D gene is possibly TRBD1 (6 bases). Trimming cost V 6 bases and J 4 bases, with 9 bases left between them. The CDR3 is made up of 11 amino acids. Germline CDR1 SQVTM, CDR2 ANQGSEA. This CDR3 is CSVRQVYGYTF. The CDR3, as DNA: TGCAGCGTACGACAGGTCTATGGCTACACCTTC.

The V call is TRBV10-3, the J call TRBJ1-1; 9 bases are shared with TRBD1. The junction had 5 bases not matched to a gene; V was cut back by 11 bases and J by 7 bases. This CDR3 is built from 11 residues. Germline V CDR1 and CDR2: ENHRY, SYGVKD. The CDR3 bases are TGTGCCTCAGCGGGACAGGGTGAAGCTTTCTTT. Residues: CASAGQGEAFF.

The gene calls are TRBV18 and TRBJ1-1; 9 bases are shared with TRBD1. This CDR3 has 13 residues. The germline gives CDR1 KGHSH, CDR2 LQKENI. The V gene end was trimmed by 7 bases and the J gene end by 11 bases; junction bases not matched to a gene: 11. The CDR3 DNA sequence: TGTGCCAGCTTACCGGAACAGGGGGCATCGGCTTTCTTT. It specifies CASLPEQGASAFF.